This is a list of T cell receptor beta chains from one sample in a study of blood T cell repertoires in COVID-19. The data were produced by immunoSEQ multiplex PCR, yet TCRdb's version contains in-frame clones alone and is incomplete. The sample includes roughly 190,000 clones, roughly 86% seen only once; the top ten take roughly 3%. Sequencing was performed on peripheral blood. The source is a man in his 70s with acute or convalescent COVID-19. The CDR3 runs from the conserved cysteine through the conserved F or W.

12	TRBV19	TRBJ1-5	CANKLGGQPQHF
13	TRBV4-3	TRBJ2-7	CASSQPPGGEQYF
14	TRBV5-1	TRBJ1-1	CASSLKTGSTEAFF
15	TRBV5-4	TRBJ2-2	CASSSGGALGGELFF
13	TRBV19	TRBJ2-3	CASRGGRTDTQYF
15	TRBV18	TRBJ1-2	CASSPNTGSNYGYTF
13	TRBV5-1	TRBJ1-4	CASSADGNEKLFF
14	TRBV4-1	TRBJ2-5	CASSQTVVGETQYF
15	TRBV9	TRBJ2-3	CASSAGTSGVDTQYF
15	TRBV10-3	TRBJ1-4	CAISDSRAGNEKLFF
13	TRBV19	TRBJ1-1	CASRPGQGAFTFF
15	TRBV4-1	TRBJ1-1	CASSQRAGANTEAFF
14	TRBV9	TRBJ2-2	CASSPQGWPGELFF
13	TRBV29-1	TRBJ1-2	CSVPDRGNYGYTF
15	TRBV3-1/TRBV3-2	TRBJ1-3	CASSRALDGGNTIYF
13	TRBV10-2	TRBJ1-5	CASSVDRNQPQHF
15	TRBV4-1	TRBJ2-3	CASSQDRFVADTQYF
13	TRBV28	TRBJ2-7	CASSLGAFYEQYF
18	TRBV4-1	TRBJ2-1	CASSQRTSQAYSYNEQFF
13	TRBV5-1	TRBJ1-2	CASGVQGPQGYTF
10	TRBV28	TRBJ2-7	CATASTRQYF
12	TRBV5-4	TRBJ1-2	CASSLGDYGYTF
13	TRBV3-1/TRBV3-2	TRBJ1-1	CASSFTGGTEAFF
13	TRBV12-3/TRBV12-4	TRBJ2-7	CASSPSGAHEQYF
17	TRBV4-2	TRBJ2-5	CASSQEGSGGRSRGQYF
12	TRBV28	TRBJ1-2	CATLEQYYGYTF
14	TRBV6-4	TRBJ2-1	CASSDDGGTTGTFF
12	TRBV11-2	TRBJ1-4	CASSPYSEKLFF
14	TRBV6-1	TRBJ2-1	CASSERSTHNEQFF
13	TRBV28	TRBJ1-4	CASGGTGSEKLFF
15	TRBV5-1	TRBJ2-7	CASSSQSAGAYEQYF
12	TRBV9	TRBJ1-2	CASSATGVGYTF
14	TRBV5-4	TRBJ2-3	CASSLNEVTDTQYF
16	TRBV15	TRBJ2-2	CATSRDAGLQTGELFF
13	TRBV9	TRBJ2-3	CASSVLVSDTQYF
17	TRBV3-1/TRBV3-2	TRBJ2-2	CASSQWDRTGIHRGAVF
16	TRBV4-3	TRBJ1-2	CASSQANRGRGYGYTF
15	TRBV9	TRBJ1-2	CASSNRQGETYGYTF
13	TRBV30	TRBJ1-6	CAWLETVGSPLHF
19	TRBV3-1/TRBV3-2	TRBJ1-2	CASSQDVPPTYRDRHGYTF
13	TRBV7-9	TRBJ2-1	CATTSGTYNEQFF
16	TRBV7-9	TRBJ2-2	CASSPGAGGMTGELFF
13	TRBV2	TRBJ2-5	CACSDRGPETQYF
14	TRBV6-5	TRBJ2-7	CASSMDSPLREQYF
13	TRBV6-2/TRBV6-3	TRBJ1-1	CASSDGGTTEAFF
13	TRBV7-9	TRBJ2-5	CASRDRAQETQYF
18	TRBV6-2/TRBV6-3	TRBJ2-5	CASSYSSLEGTSRETQYF
14	TRBV4-3	TRBJ2-3	CASSQDIGTDTQYF
15	TRBV7-2	TRBJ1-4	CASSPTGTLGEKLFF
14	TRBV28	TRBJ1-2	CASRRDRSNYGYTF
16	TRBV19	TRBJ2-3	CASSIPWQGGEDTQYF
14	TRBV18	TRBJ1-3	CASSPLDSGNTIYF